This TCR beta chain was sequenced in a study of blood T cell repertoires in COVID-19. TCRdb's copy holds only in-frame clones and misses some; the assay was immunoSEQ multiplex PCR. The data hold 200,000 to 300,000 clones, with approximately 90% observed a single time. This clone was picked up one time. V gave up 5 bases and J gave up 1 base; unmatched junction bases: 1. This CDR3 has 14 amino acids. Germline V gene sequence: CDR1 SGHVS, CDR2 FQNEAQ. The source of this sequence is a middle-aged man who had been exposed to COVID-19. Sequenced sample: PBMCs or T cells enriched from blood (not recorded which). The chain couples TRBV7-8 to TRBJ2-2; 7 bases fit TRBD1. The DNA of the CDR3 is TGTGCCAGCAGCCGGACAGGGAACACCGGGGAGCTGTTTTTT. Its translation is CASSRTGNTGELFF.